This T cell receptor beta chain was captured by sequencing in a study of control samples from healthy donors and cancer patients. Sequencing was performed with immunoSEQ multiplex PCR; in TCRdb, only in-frame clones are kept and a portion is missing. The sample lists 130,000 to 150,000 clones, about nine tenths occurring once. Sequenced: blood. This TCR derives from a man aged 25 to 40 in good health.

CDR3 nucleotide sequence: TGTGCCAGCAGCTTATATCCCCGGAACACTGAAGCTTTCTTT. This codes for CASSLYPRNTEAFF. J is TRBJ1-1 and V is TRBV7-3; D remains unclear. V lost 2 bases, J lost 1 base, and 8 bases lay in between. Germline V gives CDR1 SGHTA, CDR2 FQGTGA. The CDR3 length is 14 residues. Based on the CDR3 plus reference TRBV7-3 and TRBJ1-1, the full variable domain is GAGVSQTPSNKVTEKGKYVELRCDPISGHTALYWYRQSLGQGPEFLIYFQGTGAADDSGLPNDRFFAVRPEGSVSTLKIQRTERGDSAVYLCASSLYPRNTEAFFGQGTRLTVV.